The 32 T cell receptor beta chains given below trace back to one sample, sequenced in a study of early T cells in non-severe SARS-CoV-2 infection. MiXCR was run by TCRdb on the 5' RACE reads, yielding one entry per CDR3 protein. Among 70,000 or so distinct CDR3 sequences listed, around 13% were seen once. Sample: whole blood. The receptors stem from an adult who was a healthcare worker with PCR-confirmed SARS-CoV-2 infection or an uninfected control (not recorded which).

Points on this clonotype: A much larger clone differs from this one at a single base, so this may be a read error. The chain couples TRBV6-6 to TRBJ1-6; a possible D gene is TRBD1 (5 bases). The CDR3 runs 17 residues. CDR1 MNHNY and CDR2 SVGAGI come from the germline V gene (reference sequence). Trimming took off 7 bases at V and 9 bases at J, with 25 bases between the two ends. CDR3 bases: TGTGCCAGCATTTGGGGCGCAGGGAGAGATATCGGTTCACCCCTCCACTTT. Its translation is CASIWGAGRDIGSPLHF.

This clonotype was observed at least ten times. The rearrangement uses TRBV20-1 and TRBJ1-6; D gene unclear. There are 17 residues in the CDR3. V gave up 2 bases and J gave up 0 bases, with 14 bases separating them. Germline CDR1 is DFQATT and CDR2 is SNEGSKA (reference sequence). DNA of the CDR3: TGCAGTGCTAGATCGACCGGATCAAGCTCCTATAATTCACCCCTCCACTTT. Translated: CSARSTGSSSYNSPLHF.

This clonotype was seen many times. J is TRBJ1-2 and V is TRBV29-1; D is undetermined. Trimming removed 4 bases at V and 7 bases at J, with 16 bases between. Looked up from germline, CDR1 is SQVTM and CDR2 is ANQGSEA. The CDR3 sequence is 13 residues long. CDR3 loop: CSVVGNLAVGYTF. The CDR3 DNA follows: TGCAGCGTTGTCGGGAATTTGGCCGTTGGCTACACCTTC.

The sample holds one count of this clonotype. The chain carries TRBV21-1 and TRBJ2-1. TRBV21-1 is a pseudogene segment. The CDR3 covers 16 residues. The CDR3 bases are TGTCTCAGCAGCAAAGCGCAGGCAGTCGAGCGCAATGAGCAGTTCTTC. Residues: CLSSKAQAVERNEQFF.

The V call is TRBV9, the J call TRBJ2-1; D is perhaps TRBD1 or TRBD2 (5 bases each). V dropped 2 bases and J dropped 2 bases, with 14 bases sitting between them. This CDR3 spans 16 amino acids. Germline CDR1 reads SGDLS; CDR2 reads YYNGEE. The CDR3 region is CASSVDPGLTYNEQFF. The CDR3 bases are TGTGCCAGCAGCGTCGACCCGGGGCTCACCTACAATGAGCAGTTCTTC.

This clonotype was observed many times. CDR3 nucleotides: TGTGCCACCAGCAGCGCAGCGGGGGAGAGCACAGATACGCAGTATTTT. This codes for CATSSAAGESTDTQYF. The rearrangement joins TRBV15 to TRBJ2-3; 8 nucleotides align to TRBD2. V trimming: 3 bases; J trimming: 0 bases; junction bases outside the gene matches: 5. The CDR3 runs to 16 residues. CDR1 and CDR2 from the germline V gene are LNHNV and YYDKDF (reference sequence).

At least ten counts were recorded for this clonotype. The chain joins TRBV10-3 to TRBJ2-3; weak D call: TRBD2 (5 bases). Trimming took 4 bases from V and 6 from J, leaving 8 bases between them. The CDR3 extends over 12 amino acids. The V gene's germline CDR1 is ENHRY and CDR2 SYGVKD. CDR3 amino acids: CAISVGEDTQYF. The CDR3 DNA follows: TGTGCCATCAGTGTCGGGGAGGATACGCAGTATTTT.

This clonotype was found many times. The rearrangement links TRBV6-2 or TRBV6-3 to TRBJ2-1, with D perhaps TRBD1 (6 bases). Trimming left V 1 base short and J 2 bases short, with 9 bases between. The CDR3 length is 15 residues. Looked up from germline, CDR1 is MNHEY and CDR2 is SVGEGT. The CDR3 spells CASSYYAGAYNEQFF. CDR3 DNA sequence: TGTGCCAGCAGTTACTACGCAGGGGCCTACAATGAGCAGTTCTTC.

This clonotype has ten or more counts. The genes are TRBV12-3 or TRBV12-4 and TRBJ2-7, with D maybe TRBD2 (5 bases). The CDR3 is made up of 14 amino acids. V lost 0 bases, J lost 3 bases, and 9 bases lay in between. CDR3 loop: CASSLAASSYEQYF. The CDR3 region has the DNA TGTGCCAGCAGTTTAGCAGCTAGCAGCTACGAGCAGTACTTC.

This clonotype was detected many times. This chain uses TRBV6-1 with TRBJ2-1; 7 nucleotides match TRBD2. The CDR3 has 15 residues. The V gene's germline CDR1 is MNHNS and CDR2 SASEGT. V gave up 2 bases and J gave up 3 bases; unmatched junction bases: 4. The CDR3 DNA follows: TGTGCCAGCAGTGAAACGGGCGGGGGCTACAATGAGCAGTTCTTC. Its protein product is CASSETGGGYNEQFF.

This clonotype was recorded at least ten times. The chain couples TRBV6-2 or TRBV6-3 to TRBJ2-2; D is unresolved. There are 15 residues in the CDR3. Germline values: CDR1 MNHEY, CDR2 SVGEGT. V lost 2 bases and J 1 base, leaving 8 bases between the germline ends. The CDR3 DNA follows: TGTGCCAGCAGTTACCCCCCAGAGAACACCGGGGAGCTGTTTTTT. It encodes CASSYPPENTGELFF.

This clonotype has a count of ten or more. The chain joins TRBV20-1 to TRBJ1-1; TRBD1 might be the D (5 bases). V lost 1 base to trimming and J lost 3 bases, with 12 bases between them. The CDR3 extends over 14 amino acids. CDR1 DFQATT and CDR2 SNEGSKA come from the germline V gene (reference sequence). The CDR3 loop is CSARGGRTDTEAFF. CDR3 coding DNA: TGCAGTGCTAGAGGGGGCAGGACGGACACTGAAGCTTTCTTT.

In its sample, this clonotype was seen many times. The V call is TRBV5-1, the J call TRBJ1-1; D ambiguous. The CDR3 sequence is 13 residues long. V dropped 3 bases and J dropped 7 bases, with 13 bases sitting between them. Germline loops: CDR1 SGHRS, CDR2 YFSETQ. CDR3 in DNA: TGCGCCAGCAGCTCGGGAGGGCAGTATGAAGCTTTCTTT. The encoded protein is CASSSGGQYEAFF.

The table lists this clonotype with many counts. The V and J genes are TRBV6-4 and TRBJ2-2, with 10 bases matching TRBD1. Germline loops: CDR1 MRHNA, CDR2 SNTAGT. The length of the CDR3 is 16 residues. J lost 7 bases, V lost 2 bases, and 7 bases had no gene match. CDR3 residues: CASSDARQGASGELFF. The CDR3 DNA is TGTGCCAGCAGTGACGCCCGACAGGGGGCCAGCGGGGAGCTGTTTTTT.

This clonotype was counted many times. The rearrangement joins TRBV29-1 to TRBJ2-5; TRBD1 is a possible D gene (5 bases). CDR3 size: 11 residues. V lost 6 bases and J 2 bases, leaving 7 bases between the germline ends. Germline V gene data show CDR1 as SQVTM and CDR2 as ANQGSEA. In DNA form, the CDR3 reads TGCAGCGTGGGGCCTCAAGAGACCCAGTACTTC. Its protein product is CSVGPQETQYF.

DNA of the CDR3: TGCAGCGGAACCGGGACTAGCGCGAGCTCCTACAATGAGCAGTTCTTC. This sequence encodes CSGTGTSASSYNEQFF. The gene calls are TRBV29-1 and TRBJ2-1; 10 bases map to TRBD2. The CDR3 spans 16 residues. Germline V gene sequence: CDR1 SQVTM, CDR2 ANQGSEA. The ends lost 7 bases at V and 0 bases at J; junction bases unmatched: 9.

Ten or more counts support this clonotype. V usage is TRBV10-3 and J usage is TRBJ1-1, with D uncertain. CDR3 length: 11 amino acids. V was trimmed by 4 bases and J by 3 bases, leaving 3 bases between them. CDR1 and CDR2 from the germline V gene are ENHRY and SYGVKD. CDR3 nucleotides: TGTGCCATCAGTGGTCACACTGAAGCTTTCTTT. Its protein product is CAISGHTEAFF.

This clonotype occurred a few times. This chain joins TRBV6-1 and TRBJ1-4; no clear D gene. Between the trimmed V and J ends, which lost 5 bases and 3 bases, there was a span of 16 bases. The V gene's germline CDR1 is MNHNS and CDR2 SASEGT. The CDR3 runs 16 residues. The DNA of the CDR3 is TGTGCCAGCAGTCCGGGCCACCGAAACCCTAATGAAAAACTGTTTTTT. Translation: CASSPGHRNPNEKLFF.

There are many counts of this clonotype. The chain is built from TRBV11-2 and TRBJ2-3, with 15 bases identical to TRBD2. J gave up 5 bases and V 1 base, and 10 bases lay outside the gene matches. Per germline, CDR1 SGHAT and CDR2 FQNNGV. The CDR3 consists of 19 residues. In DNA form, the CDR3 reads TGTGCCAGCAGCTTAGCTTGGACTAGCGGGAGGGCCGAGGGAGATACGCAGTATTTT. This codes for CASSLAWTSGRAEGDTQYF.

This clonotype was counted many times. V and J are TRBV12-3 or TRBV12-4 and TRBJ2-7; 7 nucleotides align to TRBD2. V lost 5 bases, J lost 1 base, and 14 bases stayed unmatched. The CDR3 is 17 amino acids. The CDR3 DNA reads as TGTGCCAGCAGTCCTTGGGGGGGGGACCACGTTTCCTACGAGCAGTACTTC. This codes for CASSPWGGDHVSYEQYF.

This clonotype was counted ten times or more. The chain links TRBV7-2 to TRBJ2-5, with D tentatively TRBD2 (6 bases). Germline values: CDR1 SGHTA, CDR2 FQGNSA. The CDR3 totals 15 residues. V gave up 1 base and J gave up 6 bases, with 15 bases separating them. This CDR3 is CASSLDRTAGKTQYF. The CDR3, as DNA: TGTGCCAGCAGCTTAGATAGGACTGCGGGAAAGACCCAGTACTTC.

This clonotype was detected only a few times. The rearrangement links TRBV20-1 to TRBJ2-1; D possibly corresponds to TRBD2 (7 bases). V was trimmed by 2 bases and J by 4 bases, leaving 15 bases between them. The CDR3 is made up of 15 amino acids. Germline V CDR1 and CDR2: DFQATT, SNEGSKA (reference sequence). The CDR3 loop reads CSARSRGAGYNEQFF. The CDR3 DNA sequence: TGCAGTGCTAGATCCCGGGGGGCGGGATACAATGAGCAGTTCTTC.

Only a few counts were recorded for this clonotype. The CDR3 region has the DNA TGTGCCAGCAGTACCTTCGCCTACGAGCAGTACTTC. Translated: CASSTFAYEQYF. The chain uses TRBV28 and TRBJ2-7; unclear D gene. The germline V and J ends were trimmed by 5 bases and 2 bases, with 7 bases remaining between them. Germline CDR1 and CDR2: MDHEN and SYDVKM. This CDR3 has 12 residues.

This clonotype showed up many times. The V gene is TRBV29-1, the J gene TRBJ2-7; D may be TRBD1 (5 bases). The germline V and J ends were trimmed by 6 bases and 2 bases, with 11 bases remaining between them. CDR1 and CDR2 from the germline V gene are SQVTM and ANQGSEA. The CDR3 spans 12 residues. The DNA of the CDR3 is TGCAGCGTAAGGCAGGGAACCTACGAGCAGTACTTC. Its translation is CSVRQGTYEQYF.

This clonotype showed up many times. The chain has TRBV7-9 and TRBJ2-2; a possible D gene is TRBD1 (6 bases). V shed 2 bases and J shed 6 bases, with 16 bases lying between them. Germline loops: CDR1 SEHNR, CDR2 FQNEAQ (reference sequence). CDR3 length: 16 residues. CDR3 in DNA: TGTGCCAGCAGCTTATATGGCAGGGGTATTCCCGGGGAGCTGTTTTTT. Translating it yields CASSLYGRGIPGELFF. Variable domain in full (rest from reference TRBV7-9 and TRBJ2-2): DTGVSQNPRHKITKRGQNVTFRCDPISEHNRLYWYRQTLGQGPEFLTYFQNEAQLEKSRLLSDRFSAERPKGSFSTLEIQRTEQGDSAMYLCASSLYGRGIPGELFFGEGSRLTVL.

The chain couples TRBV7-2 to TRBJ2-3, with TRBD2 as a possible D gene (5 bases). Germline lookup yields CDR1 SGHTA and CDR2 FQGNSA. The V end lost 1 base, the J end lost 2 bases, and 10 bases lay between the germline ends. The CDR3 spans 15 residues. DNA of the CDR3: TGTGCCAGCAGCTTAGAACGGGGATTCACAGATACGCAGTATTTT. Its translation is CASSLERGFTDTQYF.

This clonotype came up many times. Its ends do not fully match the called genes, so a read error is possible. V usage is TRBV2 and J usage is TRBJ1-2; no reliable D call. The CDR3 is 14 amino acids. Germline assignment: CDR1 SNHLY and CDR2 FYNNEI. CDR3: CASSENRGQYDYTF. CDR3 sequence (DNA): TGTGCCAGCAGTGAAAACCGTGGCCAATATGACTACACCTTC. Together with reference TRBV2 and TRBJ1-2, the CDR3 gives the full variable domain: EPEVTQTPSHQVTQMGQEVILRCVPISNHLYFYWYRQILGQKVEFLVSFYNNEISEKSEIFDDQFSVERPDGSNFTLKIRSTKLEDSAMYFCASSENRGQYDYTFGSGTRLTVV.

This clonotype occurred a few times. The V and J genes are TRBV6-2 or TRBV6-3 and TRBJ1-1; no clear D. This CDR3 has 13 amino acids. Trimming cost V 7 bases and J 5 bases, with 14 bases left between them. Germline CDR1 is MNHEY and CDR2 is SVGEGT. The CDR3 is CASTYGRTTEAFF. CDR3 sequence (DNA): TGTGCCAGCACCTACGGAAGGACGACTGAAGCTTTCTTT.

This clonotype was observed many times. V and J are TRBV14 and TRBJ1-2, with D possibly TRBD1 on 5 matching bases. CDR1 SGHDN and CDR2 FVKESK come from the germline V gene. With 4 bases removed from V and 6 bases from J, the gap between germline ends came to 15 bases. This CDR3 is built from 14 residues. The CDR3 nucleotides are TGTGCCAGCAGCCTACCGGGGGGTGTTCATGGCTACACCTTC. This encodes CASSLPGGVHGYTF.

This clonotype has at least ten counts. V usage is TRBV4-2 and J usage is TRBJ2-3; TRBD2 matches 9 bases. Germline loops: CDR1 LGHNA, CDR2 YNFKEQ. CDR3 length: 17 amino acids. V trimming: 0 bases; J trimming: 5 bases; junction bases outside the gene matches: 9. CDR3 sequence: CASSQDLNSGGLDTQYF. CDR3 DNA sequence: TGTGCCAGCAGCCAAGATTTGAATAGCGGGGGTTTAGATACGCAGTATTTT.

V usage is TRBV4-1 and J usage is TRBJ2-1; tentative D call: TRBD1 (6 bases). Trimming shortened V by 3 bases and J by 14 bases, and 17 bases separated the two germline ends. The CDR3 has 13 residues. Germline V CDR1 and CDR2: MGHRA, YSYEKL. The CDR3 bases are TGCGCCAGCAGCCAGGTAGGGGGAGAACGGAAGTTCTTC. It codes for CASSQVGGERKFF.

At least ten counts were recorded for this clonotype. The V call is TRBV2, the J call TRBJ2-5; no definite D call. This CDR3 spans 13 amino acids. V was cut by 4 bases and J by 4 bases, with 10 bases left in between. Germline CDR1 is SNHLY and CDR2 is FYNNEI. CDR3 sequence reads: CASSGTRGETQYF. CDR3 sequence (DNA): TGTGCCAGCAGTGGGACCAGAGGAGAGACCCAGTACTTC.